This T cell receptor beta chain was recovered during a study of blood T cell repertoires in COVID-19. About the research overall: The United States, Italy and Spain provided the acute and convalescent COVID-19 samples. Sources were T cells, B-cell-depleted T cells, or PBMCs; the material itself was cDNA or gDNA.

Participants were placed into cohorts based on the clinical history they reported. No more than 2 weeks before study entry, exposed participants had met a case of COVID-19. The germline gives CDR1 WNHNN, CDR2 SYGVQD (reference sequence). The CDR3 is 13 residues long. V lost 0 bases to trimming and J lost 7 bases, with 7 bases between them. Using immunoSEQ multiplex PCR, the repertoire was profiled, and TCRdb retains in-frame clones only, with some absent. The table has 300,000 to 450,000 clones, around nine tenths seen once. The chain uses TRBV10-1 and TRBJ1-5; D gene unclear. Material: PBMCs or T cells enriched from blood (not recorded which). The clonotype was recovered from a woman younger than 45 who had been exposed to COVID-19. CDR3 coding DNA: TGCGCCAGCAGTGAGTCGCGGGAGCAGCCCCAGCATTTT. This translates into CASSESREQPQHF.